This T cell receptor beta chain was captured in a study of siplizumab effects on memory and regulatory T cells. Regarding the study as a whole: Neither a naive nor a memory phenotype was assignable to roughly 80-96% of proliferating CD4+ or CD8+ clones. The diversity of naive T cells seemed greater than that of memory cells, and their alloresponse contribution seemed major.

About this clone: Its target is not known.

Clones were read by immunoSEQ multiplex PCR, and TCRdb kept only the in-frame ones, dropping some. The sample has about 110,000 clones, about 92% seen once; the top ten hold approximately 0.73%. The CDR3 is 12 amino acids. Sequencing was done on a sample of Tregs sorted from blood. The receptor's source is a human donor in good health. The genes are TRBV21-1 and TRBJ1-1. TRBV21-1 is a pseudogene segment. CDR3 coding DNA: TGTGCCAGCAGCACGTTGAACACTGAAGCTTTCTTT. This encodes CASSTLNTEAFF.